The text below deals with one TCR beta chain. The CDR3 is 15 residues long. Trimming stripped 1 base from V and 4 bases from J, with 10 bases between. Germline-derived CDR1 and CDR2 are SGHTA and FQGNSA. This sample is part of a study of blood T cell repertoires in COVID-19. Study context: From the United States, Italy and Spain came samples of acute and convalescent COVID-19. Nucleic acid was either cDNA or gDNA, and it came from T cells, B-cell-depleted T cells, or PBMCs.

Data came from immunoSEQ multiplex PCR; TCRdb stores just in-frame clones and leaves some out. The table records some 130,000 clones, roughly 84% of them present only once. Material for sequencing was peripheral blood. This sequence was found in a woman aged 80 or over with acute or convalescent COVID-19. The chain uses TRBV7-2 and TRBJ1-4, with a possible D match to TRBD1 (5 bases). The CDR3 DNA follows: TGTGCCAGCAGCTTAGGGGCACAGGTTAATGAAAAACTGTTTTTT. It encodes CASSLGAQVNEKLFF.